The 18 T cell receptor beta chains in this list originate from one sample, sequenced in a study of cytomegalovirus exposure and HLA in healthy donors. The study ran its PCR with 60 Vbeta and 13 Jbeta primers. Sequenced by immunoSEQ multiplex PCR; TCRdb stores in-frame clones only, minus some. In the table there are about 160,000 clones, 80% to 90% of which are singletons. The sequenced sample consisted of PBMCs. The receptors come from a woman aged 18-29 years in good health and CMV-seronegative.

This clone was seen more than once but under ten times. Relative to the germline gene, one junction end is altered; a read error may explain this. This chain connects TRBV7-9 to TRBJ1-2; no clear D gene. CDR3 length equals 17 residues. In germline, CDR1 is SEHNR, CDR2 FQNEAQ (reference sequence). CDR3 sequence: CSSRTIRRRRTRFGYTF. In nucleotides, the CDR3 is TGTTCCAGCAGGACCATACGTCGGCGGAGGACTCGGTTTGGCTACACCTTC. Variable domain in full (rest from reference TRBV7-9 and TRBJ1-2): DTGVSQNPRHKITKRGQNVTFRCDPISEHNRLYWYRQTLGQGPEFLTYFQNEAQLEKSRLLSDRFSAERPKGSFSTLEIQRTEQGDSAMYLCSSRTIRRRRTRFGYTFGSGTRLTVV.

This clone was seen once. This sequence joins TRBV5-6 and TRBJ1-2, with unresolved D. CDR3 length: 13 amino acids. CDR1 SGHDT and CDR2 YYEEEE come from the germline V gene. The germline V and J ends were trimmed by 4 bases and 3 bases, with 10 bases remaining between them. The CDR3 sequence is CASSPYGYYGYTF. Here the CDR3 DNA reads TGTGCCAGCAGCCCATACGGTTACTATGGCTACACCTTC.

This rearrangement joins TRBV5-1 to TRBJ2-5; 8 nucleotides agree with TRBD1. V gave up 5 bases and J gave up 5 bases; unmatched junction bases: 11. Germline V gives CDR1 SGHRS, CDR2 YFSETQ. The CDR3 sequence is 15 residues long. The DNA for the CDR3 is TGCGCCAGCAGGAGCCAGGGGGCTGTTTTGGAGACCCAGTACTTC. Translated, it gives CASRSQGAVLETQYF.

The chain carries TRBV7-3 and TRBJ2-2; 10 bases are shared with TRBD2. Per the germline V gene, CDR1 is SGHTA and CDR2 is FQGTGA. There are 14 residues in the CDR3. Trimming at V came to 5 bases and at J to 6 bases, leaving 3 bases not matched to a gene. CDR3 coding DNA: TGTGCCAGCAGCCTTGGGACTAGCGCCGGGGAGCTGTTTTTT. Its translation: CASSLGTSAGELFF.

This chain links TRBV5-4 with TRBJ1-1; unclear D gene. The CDR3 has 15 residues. Germline loops: CDR1 SGHNT, CDR2 YYREEE (reference sequence). V was pared by 5 bases and J by 6 bases, with 20 bases between. CDR3 bases: TGTGCCAGCAGGGAGGACCGTCGGATCTACTCTGAAGCTTTCTTT. Translating gives CASREDRRIYSEAFF.

CDR3 sequence (DNA): TGTGCCAGTAGTATACCGGGACAGTTAAATGGCTACACCTTC. Protein sequence: CASSIPGQLNGYTF. The chain combines TRBV19 with TRBJ1-2; 7 bases agree with TRBD1. The V and J ends lost 2 bases and 6 bases, in that order; junction bases with no gene match: 6. Germline V gene lookup returns CDR1 LNHDA and CDR2 SQIVND (reference sequence). This CDR3 region has 14 residues.

The chain combines TRBV4-2 with TRBJ2-5, with D possibly TRBD1 on 5 matching bases. Germline assignment: CDR1 LGHNA and CDR2 YNFKEQ. V dropped 0 bases and J dropped 2 bases, with 7 bases sitting between them. The CDR3 length is 14 residues. The CDR3 DNA follows: TGTGCCAGCAGCCAAGATGCAGGGCAAGAGACCCAGTACTTC. As protein: CASSQDAGQETQYF.

J is TRBJ1-1 and V is TRBV2; TRBD1 agrees at 10 bases. Per the germline V gene, CDR1 is SNHLY and CDR2 is FYNNEI. The CDR3 covers 16 residues. V shed 9 bases, J shed 0 bases, and the junction held 10 bases outside the gene matches. Here the CDR3 DNA reads TGTGCCAGAAAGGGGACAGGGGACCTCATGAACACTGAAGCTTTCTTT. As protein: CARKGTGDLMNTEAFF.

The chain employs TRBV5-1 and TRBJ1-2, with a weak D call TRBD1 (5 bases). V was clipped by 3 bases and J by 6 bases, with 18 bases between them. The CDR3 spans 15 residues. The germline gives CDR1 SGHRS, CDR2 YFSETQ. As DNA, the CDR3 is TGCGCCAGCAGCTCGGAGGGACCCACGAGGGATGGCTACACCTTC. Protein: CASSSEGPTRDGYTF.

This clone was counted a single time. The chain joins TRBV6-5 to TRBJ2-7; possibly TRBD1 for D (5 bases). The V gene lost 7 bases and the J gene lost 6 bases, with 10 bases spanning the gap. CDR1 and CDR2 from the germline V gene are MNHEY and SVGAGI. This CDR3 is 11 amino acids long. Written as DNA, the CDR3 is TGTGCCAGCAATCGGCAGGGCGAGCAGTACTTC. Protein product: CASNRQGEQYF.

The CDR3 DNA reads as TGTGCCAGCAGCCAAGTAGGGCGGACACGAAGCTACGAGCAGTACTTC. Its translation is CASSQVGRTRSYEQYF. The V and J genes are TRBV14 and TRBJ2-7; a weak D match, TRBD1 (5 bases). V gave up 1 base and J gave up 3 bases, with 16 bases separating them. This CDR3 comprises 16 residues. In germline, CDR1 is SGHDN, CDR2 FVKESK.

This clone was counted a single time. The rearrangement links TRBV4-1 to TRBJ2-3, with 9 bases identical to TRBD1. Germline CDR1 reads MGHRA; CDR2 reads YSYEKL. The CDR3 is made up of 16 amino acids. J lost 0 bases, V lost 2 bases, and 3 bases had no gene match. The CDR3 DNA follows: TGCGCCAGCAGCCAAACAGGGGGCTACAGCACAGATACGCAGTATTTT. It codes for CASSQTGGYSTDTQYF.

V and J are TRBV18 and TRBJ2-5, with 13 bases fitting TRBD2. After removal of 5 bases from V and 5 bases from J, the junction contained 8 bases not matched to a gene. The CDR3 contains 16 residues. CDR1 is KGHSH, CDR2 LQKENI, per germline. CDR3 DNA sequence: TGTGCCAGCTCAGCTGAACTAGCGGGGGGGAAGGAGACCCAGTACTTC. Translated, it gives CASSAELAGGKETQYF. The full variable domain, completed using reference TRBV18 and TRBJ2-5, is NAGVMQNPRHLVRRRGQEARLRCSPMKGHSHVYWYRQLPEEGLKFMVYLQKENIIDESGMPKERFSAEFPKEGPSILRIQQVVRGDSAAYFCASSAELAGGKETQYFGPGTRLLVL.

This clone was counted between two and nine times. The CDR3 DNA reads as TGTGCCACCAGCAGAGGTGAGGACAGGGAACAAGAGACCCAGTACTTC. Translated, it gives CATSRGEDREQETQYF. The rearrangement uses TRBV15 and TRBJ2-5; 8 bases match TRBD1. From germline, CDR1 is LNHNV and CDR2 YYDKDF (reference sequence). The CDR3 consists of 16 residues. Germline trimming cut 1 base from V and 2 bases from J; bases unmatched to any gene: 6. Using reference TRBV15 and TRBJ2-5 for the parts outside the CDR3, the full variable domain is DAMVIQNPRYQVTQFGKPVTLSCSQTLNHNVMYWYQQKSSQAPKLLFHYYDKDFNNEADTPDNFQSRRPNTSFCFLDIRSPGLGDTAMYLCATSRGEDREQETQYFGPGTRLLVL.

This clone was detected only a few times. The rearrangement links TRBV28 to TRBJ2-5; TRBD2 agrees at 9 bases. Germline trimming cut 5 bases from V and 5 bases from J; bases unmatched to any gene: 12. This CDR3 has 16 amino acids. Germline CDR1 MDHEN, CDR2 SYDVKM. CDR3 DNA sequence: TGTGCCAGCAGTCCCCGTTTGGTAGCGGGAGTTGAGACCCAGTACTTC. Residues: CASSPRLVAGVETQYF.

The chain combines TRBV9 with TRBJ1-5; 7 nucleotides align to TRBD1. The junction had 3 bases not matched to a gene; V was cut back by 3 bases and J by 3 bases. This CDR3 contains 14 residues. Germline lookup yields CDR1 SGDLS and CDR2 YYNGEE. DNA for the CDR3: TGTGCCAGCAGCGAGGGACAGTCCAATCAGCCCCAGCATTTT. This codes for CASSEGQSNQPQHF.

This clone was seen more than once but under ten times. V and J are TRBV4-1 and TRBJ2-3, with D possibly matching TRBD2 (5 bases). The CDR3 has 17 residues. V dropped 7 bases and J dropped 0 bases, with 20 bases sitting between them. Germline V CDR1 and CDR2: MGHRA, YSYEKL. In DNA, the CDR3 is TGCGCCAGCAACCCATTAGTACAGCGGTCTAGCACAGATACGCAGTATTTT. Translated, it gives CASNPLVQRSSTDTQYF.

The V gene is TRBV5-6, the J gene TRBJ1-1, with 7 positions matching TRBD1. This CDR3 comprises 16 residues. Trimming at V came to 2 bases and at J to 5 bases, leaving 12 bases not matched to a gene. From germline, CDR1 is SGHDT and CDR2 YYEEEE. This CDR3 is CASSFGTVYRKTEAFF. The CDR3 region has the DNA TGTGCCAGCAGCTTCGGGACAGTCTATAGGAAGACTGAAGCTTTCTTT.